This note documents a single TCR beta chain sequence. This sample is part of a study of blood T cell repertoires in COVID-19. Study overall: PBMCs, B-cell-depleted T cells, or T cells were the source of the cDNA or gDNA that made up the material.

Each recovered donor of Cohort 3 presented with two negative PCRs, clearance, or symptom resolution. Source study methods: Researchers report that nucleated cell counts were estimated from reference gene primer amplification. Method: immunoSEQ multiplex PCR; TCRdb's copy keeps in-frame clones and lacks some. V, J and clone size reflect that table, while D and trimming were determined from the DNA. The profile shows approximately 300,000 clones, around 85% of them singletons. J gave up 0 bases and V 7 bases, and 10 bases lay outside the gene matches. The CDR3 sequence is 16 residues long. The germline V gene has CDR1 MNHEY and CDR2 SMNVEV (reference sequence).

This chain uses TRBV27 with TRBJ2-7; 9 bases are shared with TRBD1. Sequencing was done on a sample of PBMCs or T cells enriched from blood (not recorded which). The sequence was collected from a woman aged 25 to 39 who had recovered from COVID-19. The CDR3 spells CASTQTPGQGSYEQYF. The CDR3 region has the DNA TGTGCCAGCACCCAAACCCCGGGACAGGGCTCCTACGAGCAGTACTTC.